What follows is one T cell receptor (beta chain) and its context. The data are from a study of OX40 agonist ivuxolimab in advanced cancers. About the research overall: At 0.01 to 10 mg/kg, ivuxolimab was administered intravenously to patients every 2 weeks.

No patient had autoimmune disease or received systemic immunosuppression. Profiling relied on immunoSEQ multiplex PCR, and the TCRdb table lists in-frame clones only, not all of them. This table holds 45,000 to 60,000 clones, about 89% found once. V shed 4 bases, J shed 3 bases, and the junction held 5 bases outside the gene matches. Looked up from germline, CDR1 is SGHVS and CDR2 is FQNEAQ. The CDR3 spans 14 residues. The specimen was CD4+ or CD8+ T cells sorted from blood, collected in a trial of the OX40 agonist ivuxolimab. The chain carries TRBV7-8 and TRBJ2-7; 8 bases are shared with TRBD1. This TCR derives from an adult with an advanced solid tumor such as melanoma, head and neck, liver or kidney cancer. The CDR3 bases are TGTGCCAGCAGCTCCCCGACAGGGGACTACGAGCAGTACTTC. Protein sequence: CASSSPTGDYEQYF.